These 31 T cell receptor beta chains came from one sample sequenced in a study of T cells in Graves' hyperthyroidism and ophthalmopathy. Amplification of TCR beta CDR3 regions was performed using RNA transcripts as template. HTBI primers were employed in a first-round RT-PCR of the TCR CDR3. MiXCR, run by TCRdb on the multiplex PCR reads, gives a single entry per CDR3 protein. The table lists a few hundred thousand distinct CDR3 sequences, about a sixth of them singletons. Sequences were obtained from blood. These receptors were collected from a middle-aged woman with Graves' ophthalmopathy.

To note about this clonotype: This sequence may be a read error, since a much larger clone differs from it by one base. V and J are TRBV20-1 and TRBJ2-2, with D possibly TRBD2 on 6 matching bases. The CDR3 extends over 15 amino acids. Trimming removed 5 bases at V and 2 bases at J, with 15 bases between. Germline CDR1 DFQATT, CDR2 SNEGSKA (reference sequence). The CDR3 nucleotides read TGCAGTGCTGGACCAGGACTACCCAACACCGGGGAGCTGTTTTTT. Amino acid sequence: CSAGPGLPNTGELFF.

This clonotype was found many times. V gene TRBV5-1 combines with J gene TRBJ1-6, with D perhaps matching TRBD1 (5 bases). V dropped 1 base and J dropped 11 bases, with 10 bases sitting between them. The V gene's germline CDR1 is SGHRS and CDR2 YFSETQ. CDR3 size: 13 residues. The CDR3 is CASSLMEGPPLHF. DNA for the CDR3: TGCGCCAGCAGCTTGATGGAGGGACCACCCCTCCACTTT.

In this sample, this clonotype turned up a few times. The J gene is TRBJ1-3, the V gene TRBV5-1; 7 bases align to TRBD1. This CDR3 is built from 14 residues. Germline loops: CDR1 SGHRS, CDR2 YFSETQ. Trimming cost V 2 bases and J 7 bases; bases outside gene matches: 6. CDR3: CASSFDRVWNTIYF. The CDR3 DNA is TGCGCCAGCAGCTTCGACAGGGTGTGGAACACCATATATTTT.

The V and J genes are TRBV5-1 and TRBJ2-2; D not resolved. The CDR3 totals 16 residues. Germline V gene data show CDR1 as SGHRS and CDR2 as YFSETQ. V dropped 0 bases and J dropped 0 bases, with 9 bases sitting between them. CDR3 loop: CASSLGRIANTGELFF. As DNA, the CDR3 is TGCGCCAGCAGCTTGGGACGGATCGCGAACACCGGGGAGCTGTTTTTT. Based on the CDR3 plus reference TRBV5-1 and TRBJ2-2, the full variable domain is KAGVTQTPRYLIKTRGQQVTLSCSPISGHRSVSWYQQTPGQGLQFLFEYFSETQRNKGNFPGRFSGRQFSNSRSEMNVSTLELGDSALYLCASSLGRIANTGELFFGEGSRLTVL.

This clonotype was seen at least ten times. This chain's CDR3 is CASSRDRGEQYF. CDR3 nucleotide sequence: TGTGCCAGCAGCAGGGACAGGGGAGAGCAGTACTTC. The chain carries TRBV6-1 and TRBJ2-7, with 10 bases that match TRBD1. The CDR3 runs 12 residues. The junction had 3 bases not matched to a gene; V was cut back by 6 bases and J by 7 bases. The germline CDR1 and CDR2 sequences are MNHNS and SASEGT.

This clonotype was seen ten or more times. The chain employs TRBV27 and TRBJ1-5; 10 bases are shared with TRBD1. This CDR3 region has 14 residues. V shed 6 bases and J 6 bases; nucleotides not matched to a gene: 5. Germline V CDR1 and CDR2: MNHEY, SMNVEV (reference sequence). The CDR3 reads CASSPRTGGQPQHF. CDR3 nucleotides: TGTGCCAGCAGCCCGAGGACAGGGGGTCAGCCCCAGCATTTT.

This clonotype was seen more than once but under ten times. The CDR3: CASSFPGRTTGELFF. DNA of the CDR3: TGTGCCAGCAGCTTCCCGGGACGCACGACCGGGGAGCTGTTTTTT. V gene TRBV11-2 combines with J gene TRBJ2-2; D may correspond to TRBD1 or TRBD2 (5 bases each). CDR1 and CDR2 from the germline V gene are SGHAT and FQNNGV. The length of the CDR3 is 15 residues. Between the trimmed V and J ends, which lost 3 bases and 5 bases, there was a span of 13 bases.

For this clonotype: This may be a read error, as it is one base from a much larger clone. V usage is TRBV4-2 and J usage is TRBJ1-5; 8 bases align to TRBD1. Germline CDR1 reads LGHNA; CDR2 reads YNFKEQ. Trimming cost V 0 bases and J 6 bases; bases outside gene matches: 4. The CDR3 is 15 residues long. CDR3 residues: CASSQDRQGSQPQHF. In nucleotides, the CDR3 is TGTGCCAGCAGCCAAGATCGACAGGGGAGTCAGCCCCAGCATTTT.

This clonotype was observed a single time. The chain employs TRBV20-1 and TRBJ2-1; 10 nucleotides match TRBD2. The CDR3 sequence is 14 residues long. The ends lost 6 bases at V and 4 bases at J; junction bases unmatched: 6. Germline assignment: CDR1 DFQATT and CDR2 SNEGSKA (reference sequence). This chain's CDR3 is CSATGTSAYNEQFF. The CDR3 DNA is TGCAGTGCAACCGGGACTAGCGCTTACAATGAGCAGTTCTTC.

The gene calls are TRBV9 and TRBJ1-3; D unclear. The CDR3 is 15 residues long. V was trimmed by 3 bases and J by 3 bases, leaving 13 bases between them. In germline, CDR1 is SGDLS, CDR2 YYNGEE. As DNA, the CDR3 is TGTGCCAGCAGCGGGGTCGGGGTCAGTGGAAACACCATATATTTT. Translation gives CASSGVGVSGNTIYF.

The chain combines TRBV7-9 with TRBJ1-1; no definite D call. Germline V gene data show CDR1 as SEHNR and CDR2 as FQNEAQ (reference sequence). Between the trimmed V and J ends, which lost 1 base and 1 base, there was a span of 10 bases. The length of the CDR3 is 15 residues. The DNA for the CDR3 is TGTGCCAGCAGCTTAGTGCCGGGTCCGAACACTGAAGCTTTCTTT. Its translation is CASSLVPGPNTEAFF.

The chain has TRBV28 and TRBJ2-7, with 9 bases aligning to TRBD1. The V segment lost 7 bases and the J segment 3 bases; nucleotides outside the gene matches: 10. Germline V lookup: CDR1 MDHEN, CDR2 SYDVKM. CDR3 length equals 15 residues. The CDR3 DNA reads as TGTGCCAGCACCACAAGGACAGGGGTTGTCTACGAGCAGTACTTC. It yields the protein CASTTRTGVVYEQYF.

In this sample, this clonotype turned up many times. V and J are TRBV3-1 and TRBJ2-2; tentatively, D is TRBD1 (5 bases). Trimming pared 1 base from V and 7 bases from J, leaving 10 bases between. CDR3 size: 14 residues. CDR1 and CDR2 from the germline V gene are LGHDT and YNNKEL (reference sequence). DNA of the CDR3: TGTGCCAGCAGCCAAGGGCTGGACAACGGGGAGCTGTTTTTT. Amino acids: CASSQGLDNGELFF. Based on the CDR3 plus reference TRBV3-1 and TRBJ2-2, the full variable domain is DTAVSQTPKYLVTQMGNDKSIKCEQNLGHDTMYWYKQDSKKFLKIMFSYNNKELIINETVPNRFSPKSPDKAHLNLHINSLELGDSAVYFCASSQGLDNGELFFGEGSRLTVL.

In regard to this clonotype: A much larger clone sits a single nucleotide away, making a read error possible. The chain recombines TRBV11-2 with TRBJ2-2; D is unresolved. Germline-derived CDR1 and CDR2 are SGHAT and FQNNGV. This CDR3 is built from 13 residues. The CDR3: CTSSSGILGELFF. As DNA, the CDR3 is TGTACCAGCAGCTCTGGTATCCTCGGGGAGCTGTTTTTT.

The rearrangement uses TRBV6-1 and TRBJ1-2; 8 nucleotides align to TRBD1. Germline V gene sequence: CDR1 MNHNS, CDR2 SASEGT. The CDR3 is made up of 14 amino acids. The J segment lost 5 bases and the V segment lost 6 bases, leaving 8 bases of the junction unmatched. The CDR3 DNA reads as TGTGCCAGCAGGCTCCAGGGGGCGGGATATGGCTACACCTTC. Its protein product is CASRLQGAGYGYTF.

This clonotype was counted only a few times. The chain carries TRBV6-6 and TRBJ2-5; TRBD1 agrees at 8 bases. V lost 2 bases, J lost 4 bases, and 3 bases stayed unmatched. Germline V CDR1 and CDR2: MNHNY, SVGAGI (reference sequence). The CDR3 is made up of 14 amino acids. The CDR3, as DNA: TGTGCCAGCAGTTACCGACAGGGGCGAGAGACCCAGTACTTC. It translates to CASSYRQGRETQYF.

This clonotype was observed a few times. The genes are TRBV20-1 and TRBJ1-2; D unresolved. The V gene's germline CDR1 is DFQATT and CDR2 SNEGSKA (reference sequence). The ends were cut back, 5 bases at V and 6 bases at J, with 13 bases in the middle. This CDR3 spans 12 amino acids. The CDR3 DNA sequence: TGCAGTGCTTCAACCTCAGGAGATGGCTACACCTTC. This codes for CSASTSGDGYTF.

This clonotype was seen a single time. This may come from a read error, since a much larger clone is one base off. The chain couples TRBV10-3 to TRBJ1-1; TRBD1 might be the D (5 bases). Trimming took 6 bases from V and 4 from J, leaving 15 bases between them. There are 14 residues in the CDR3. Germline CDR1 and CDR2: ENHRY and SYGVKD. Here the CDR3 reads CAISRDPRGTEAFF. CDR3 nucleotide sequence: TGTGCCATCAGCCGGGACCCACGGGGCACTGAAGCTTTCTTT.

The sample holds many counts of this clonotype. This CDR3 is CASSMLLTGTEAFF. CDR3 coding DNA: TGTGCCAGCAGCATGCTACTAACGGGCACTGAAGCTTTCTTT. The chain uses TRBV2 and TRBJ1-1; no clear D gene. The V gene lost 6 bases and the J gene lost 4 bases, with 15 bases spanning the gap. Germline V lookup: CDR1 SNHLY, CDR2 FYNNEI. The CDR3 covers 14 residues.

The rearrangement links TRBV15 to TRBJ1-3; possibly TRBD1 for D (6 bases). CDR1 and CDR2 (germline): LNHNV, YYDKDF (reference sequence). Deletions cut 5 bases from V and 2 bases from J, with 10 bases between. This CDR3 contains 14 residues. CDR3: CATSADRPGNTIYF. DNA for the CDR3: TGTGCCACCAGCGCAGACAGGCCTGGAAACACCATATATTTT.

The V call is TRBV19, the J call TRBJ2-2, with D perhaps matching TRBD2 (7 bases). CDR1 LNHDA and CDR2 SQIVND come from the germline V gene (reference sequence). The CDR3 is 15 residues long. V was shortened by 3 bases and J by 5 bases, with 13 bases between the two germline ends. CDR3 sequence (DNA): TGTGCCAGTAGTATGGGGGCGGGGGCGACCGGGGAGCTGTTTTTT. This translates into CASSMGAGATGELFF.

In DNA form, the CDR3 reads TGTGCCAGCAGCTCCTTGGGGAGCACCTATGGCTACACCTTC. It specifies CASSSLGSTYGYTF. This rearrangement joins TRBV7-8 to TRBJ1-2; no clear D gene. Germline CDR1 is SGHVS and CDR2 is FQNEAQ. CDR3 length: 14 amino acids. V was shortened by 4 bases and J by 4 bases, with 13 bases between the two germline ends.

The chain couples TRBV12-3 or TRBV12-4 to TRBJ2-1; D might be TRBD2 (6 bases). CDR3 length: 14 residues. Trimming removed 5 bases at V and 8 bases at J, with 16 bases between. CDR3 coding DNA: TGTGCCAGCAGTCCCCGGGACTGGGGCCATGAGCAGTTCTTC. This sequence encodes CASSPRDWGHEQFF.

This chain connects TRBV6-1 to TRBJ1-2, with 7 bases fitting TRBD1. The junction had 13 bases not matched to a gene; V was cut back by 6 bases and J by 6 bases. This CDR3 has 15 amino acids. The germline V gene has CDR1 MNHNS and CDR2 SASEGT. As DNA, the CDR3 is TGTGCCAGCAGCGGGACAGCGGATATGGTTAATGGCTACACCTTC. Amino acids: CASSGTADMVNGYTF.

This clonotype was found once. The CDR3: CASRFGTGANYGYTF. The CDR3 DNA follows: TGTGCCAGCAGGTTCGGGACAGGAGCTAACTATGGCTACACCTTC. This rearrangement joins TRBV2 to TRBJ1-2, with 8 positions matching TRBD1. This CDR3 has 15 residues. V lost 6 bases and J lost 0; bases outside the gene matches: 6. The germline V gene encodes CDR1 SNHLY and CDR2 FYNNEI. Full variable domain (outside the CDR3, taken from reference TRBV2 and TRBJ1-2): EPEVTQTPSHQVTQMGQEVILRCVPISNHLYFYWYRQILGQKVEFLVSFYNNEISEKSEIFDDQFSVERPDGSNFTLKIRSTKLEDSAMYFCASRFGTGANYGYTFGSGTRLTVV.

This clonotype was seen a handful of times. The rearrangement links TRBV7-9 to TRBJ2-1, with D uncertain. The CDR3 length is 15 residues. Trimming took off 0 bases at V and 7 bases at J, with 13 bases between the two ends. The germline V gene encodes CDR1 SEHNR and CDR2 FQNEAQ (reference sequence). The CDR3 here is CASSLAVLRANEQFF. The CDR3 DNA sequence: TGTGCCAGCAGCTTAGCGGTTCTCCGAGCGAATGAGCAGTTCTTC.

This clonotype was found many times. CDR3 in DNA: TGCAGTGCCCCTCGGGGACTGGATCAGCCCCAGCATTTT. As protein: CSAPRGLDQPQHF. This chain links TRBV20-1 with TRBJ1-5; D perhaps matches TRBD1 (5 bases). V shed 6 bases and J shed 5 bases, with 14 bases lying between them. The germline gives CDR1 DFQATT, CDR2 SNEGSKA (reference sequence). The CDR3 totals 13 residues.

The rearrangement joins TRBV6-2 or TRBV6-3 to TRBJ2-7; the match to TRBD2 covers 7 bases. Trimming at V came to 5 bases and at J to 3 bases, leaving 10 bases not matched to a gene. Germline CDR1 is MNHEY and CDR2 is SVGEGT. This CDR3 has 15 amino acids. The CDR3, as DNA: TGTGCCAGCAGTGCCGGACTAGGTGCGGACTACGAGCAGTACTTC. It is translated as CASSAGLGADYEQYF.

CDR3 residues: CASSPYPGQGVNEQFF. CDR3 sequence (DNA): TGTGCCAGCAGTCCCTATCCGGGACAGGGGGTCAATGAGCAGTTCTTC. The rearrangement joins TRBV12-3 or TRBV12-4 to TRBJ2-1, with TRBD1 matching over 11 bases. The V and J ends lost 5 bases and 6 bases, in that order; junction bases with no gene match: 9. This CDR3 has 16 amino acids.

Ten or more counts support this clonotype. The chain carries TRBV28 and TRBJ2-7; 8 positions match TRBD2. Germline V CDR1 and CDR2: MDHEN, SYDVKM. The CDR3 runs 16 residues. Unmatched junction bases numbered 4, after V lost 0 bases and J lost 0 bases. The CDR3 DNA reads TGTGCCAGCAGTTTATGGGCTAGCGGGCTCTCCTACGAGCAGTACTTC. Amino acids: CASSLWASGLSYEQYF.

The chain employs TRBV7-9 and TRBJ2-7; 9 bases are a match to TRBD2. Judging by the DNA end, TRBJ2-1 fits better; the J call may be wrong. CDR1 is SEHNR, CDR2 FQNEAQ, per germline (reference sequence). The CDR3 covers 14 residues. CDR3 DNA: TGTGCCAGCAGCTTAGGTAGCGGGAGCTACGTGCAGTTCTTC. It is translated as CASSLGSGSYVQFF.